This is a list of T cell receptor beta chains from one sample in a study of control samples from healthy donors and cancer patients. The method was immunoSEQ multiplex PCR; TCRdb's version includes in-frame clones alone and lacks a portion of them. This table has 130,000 to 150,000 clones, roughly 93% appearing once. Sequenced: blood. The receptors were gathered from a man aged 18 to 30 in good health. Each CDR3 is given with its conserved first and last residue. D genes are given only for firm matches. Clone sizes are given selectively: once, few, many, or a class where the clone is expanded.

TRBJ2-7 | NA | once | TRBV9 | TGTGCCAGCAGCGTGGGGAGCTCCTACGAGCAGTACTTC | CASSVGSSYEQYF
TRBJ1-1 | NA | once | TRBV11-1 | TGTGCCAGCAGCTTGGCCTCGGGGGGCGGAACTGAAGCTTTCTTT | CASSLASGGGTEAFF
TRBJ1-1 | NA | NA | TRBV7-2 | TGTGCCAGCAGCCCCTACGAAGGTGTTGGCACTGAAGCTTTCTTT | CASSPYEGVGTEAFF
TRBJ1-4 | TRBD1 | once | TRBV5-5 | TGTGCCAGCAGCTTGGGAGGACAGGGGGTTTCGAATGAAAAACTGTTTTTT | CASSLGGQGVSNEKLFF
TRBJ1-1 | NA | NA | TRBV7-3 | TGTGCCAGCAGTTTTCAAGGCGGGACTGAAGCTTTCTTT | CASSFQGGTEAFF
TRBJ2-7 | TRBD2 | NA | TRBV7-8 | TGTGCCAGCAGCTTAGGGGGGGGTGATCCAGGCGAGCAGTACTTC | CASSLGGGDPGEQYF
TRBJ1-1 | NA | NA | TRBV5-1 | TGCGCCAGCAGCTCCCTGACGGACAGCTACACTGAAGCTTTCTTT | CASSSLTDSYTEAFF
TRBJ1-4 | NA | few | TRBV5-1 | TGCGCCAGCAGCTTGGAGGCGGGGGCGCGTGAAAAACTGTTTTTT | CASSLEAGAREKLFF
TRBJ2-7 | TRBD2 | NA | TRBV27 | TGTGCCGGGACCATAAGGGAGGGCCATAACGGCCTGTACGAGCAGTACTTC | CAGTIREGHNGLYEQYF
TRBJ2-4 | NA | NA | TRBV6-5 | TGTGCCAGCAACCCAGGGGGACTAAACATTCAGTACTTC | CASNPGGLNIQYF
TRBJ2-1 | TRBD2 | NA | TRBV13 | TGTGCCAGCAGCTTAGCCGGGGGGGTAGTCAATGAGCAGTTCTTC | CASSLAGGVVNEQFF
TRBJ2-7 | TRBD2 | NA | TRBV6-5 | TGTGCCAGCAGCAAAAGTCTAGCGGGTGCCTGGGAGCAGTACTTC | CASSKSLAGAWEQYF
TRBJ2-3 | NA | NA | TRBV5-4 | TGTGCCAGCAGCCCAGCGGGACACCTAGGGACAGATACGCAGTATTTT | CASSPAGHLGTDTQYF
TRBJ2-1 | TRBD2 | NA | TRBV6-1 | TGTGCCAGCAGTGACAGACCTAGCGGGGGTACGAATGAGCAGTTCTTC | CASSDRPSGGTNEQFF
TRBJ1-4 | NA | NA | TRBV11-2 | TGTGCCAGCAGCCGAGTTACACAGGGCTCTGGGGAAAAACTGTTTTTT | CASSRVTQGSGEKLFF
TRBJ2-1 | NA | few | TRBV2 | TGTGCCAGCTCCGGCGGAGGTAGAAATGAGCAGTTCTTC | CASSGGGRNEQFF
TRBJ2-7 | TRBD1 | NA | TRBV2 | TGTGCCAGCAGTGAAGCGTGGGGACAGGGAGGATCCTACGAGCAGTACTTC | CASSEAWGQGGSYEQYF
TRBJ1-1 | NA | NA | TRBV11-3 | TGTGCCAGCAGCTTCGCCGAGAACACTGAAGCTTTCTTT | CASSFAENTEAFF